The clone carrying this T cell receptor beta chain was detected once. The antigen is not known. This sample is drawn from a study of cytomegalovirus exposure and HLA in healthy donors. In the PCR, 60 Vbeta and 13 Jbeta primers were used. Original methodology: Unique TCR beta chains numbered about 72 million in a later analysis, with about 11 million shared. Measured with immunoSEQ multiplex PCR; TCRdb has only the in-frame clones, and not every one. The DNA gave D and trimming, while V, J and clone size come from that table. The table has approximately 190,000 clones, roughly four fifths seen once. The ends were cut back, 4 bases at V and 7 bases at J, with 14 bases in the middle. This CDR3 region has 13 residues. CDR1 SGHVS and CDR2 FNYEAQ come from the germline V gene. Study conclusions and caveats: For most TCR beta V segments, an earlier analysis put the productive rate at about 87% or about 30% of the time.

The sample was PBMCs. The chain recombines TRBV7-6 with TRBJ2-7; D is perhaps TRBD2 (5 bases). This receptor was taken from a young woman in good health and CMV-seropositive. This CDR3 is CASSSLGSREQYF. The CDR3 nucleotides read TGTGCCAGCAGCTCTCTGGGGAGTCGGGAGCAGTACTTC.